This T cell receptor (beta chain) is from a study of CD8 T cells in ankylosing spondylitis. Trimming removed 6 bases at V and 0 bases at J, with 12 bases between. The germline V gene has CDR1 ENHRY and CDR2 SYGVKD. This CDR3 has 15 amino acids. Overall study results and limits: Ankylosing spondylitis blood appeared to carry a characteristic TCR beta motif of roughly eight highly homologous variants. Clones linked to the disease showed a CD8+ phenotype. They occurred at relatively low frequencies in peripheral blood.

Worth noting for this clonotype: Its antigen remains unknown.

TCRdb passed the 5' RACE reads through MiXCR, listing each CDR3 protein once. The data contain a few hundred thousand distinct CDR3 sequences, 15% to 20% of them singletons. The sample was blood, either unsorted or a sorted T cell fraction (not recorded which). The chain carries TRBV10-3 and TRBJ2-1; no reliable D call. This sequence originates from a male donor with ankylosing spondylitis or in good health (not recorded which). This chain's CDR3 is CAIRPDTNSYNEQFF. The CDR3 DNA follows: TGTGCCATCAGACCTGACACCAACTCCTACAATGAGCAGTTCTTC.